This T cell receptor (beta chain) was recovered during a study of blood T cell repertoires in COVID-19. As processed by the authors: Estimation of nucleated cell counts was performed using reference gene primer amplification. The table came from immunoSEQ multiplex PCR; TCRdb's copy has only in-frame clones and leaves some out. D and trimming were read from the DNA, whereas the V and J calls and clone size are those reported in that table. The data hold 200,000 to 300,000 clones, with about 91% observed a single time. This CDR3 is built from 17 residues. The trim removed 2 bases at V and 3 bases at J, leaving 4 bases unmatched. Per germline, CDR1 WSHSY and CDR2 SAAADI. Those who participated ranged in age from roughly 18 to 100 years and resided in under 25 US areas. Cohorts were determined from participant-reported clinical history.

Sequencing input: PBMCs or T cells enriched from blood (not recorded which). The sequence derives from a middle-aged woman with acute COVID-19. The chain has TRBV10-2 and TRBJ2-1; 13 nucleotides align to TRBD2. As DNA, the CDR3 is TGCGCCAGCAGTGAGGCAGGGACTAGCGGGATCTACAATGAGCAGTTCTTC. Translation: CASSEAGTSGIYNEQFF.